This T cell receptor (beta chain) originates from a study of T cell repertoires in aging, cancer and after chemotherapy. For the study at large: Glioblastoma patients receiving temozolomide-based therapy gave paired samples before and after chemotherapy.

Peripheral blood genomic DNA, not sorted cells or RNA, was the template. Germline lookup yields CDR1 SQVTM and CDR2 ANQGSEA. CDR3 length: 14 amino acids. Trimming removed 4 bases from V and 7 bases from J, with 19 bases in between. A remark on this clonotype: Its antigen is unidentified.

Overall study results and limits: Age-matched healthy donors had significantly more diverse, less clonal blood TCR repertoires than untreated cancer patients. In cancer patients, declining TCR diversity with age involved lost richness and lost evenness. Immunological memory after chemotherapy cannot be judged from the repertoire data.

Rearranged V-D-J TRB sequences were amplified with a mixed TRB-A/B primer pool. In TCRdb, the multiplex PCR reads were re-called with MiXCR into one record per CDR3 protein. The table shows a few thousand distinct CDR3 sequences, with 50% to 75% occurring only once. This chain joins TRBV29-1 and TRBJ1-1, with D possibly TRBD1 on 6 matching bases. This TCR was sampled from a human donor with a solid tumor. The sequenced sample consisted of blood. The CDR3 DNA reads as TGCAGCGTTGTACCTAGTCAGGGGAAACTTGAAGCTTTCTTT. Translation: CSVVPSQGKLEAFF.